This T cell receptor beta chain was identified in a study of blood T cell repertoires in COVID-19. On the study more broadly: COVID-19 samples, acute and convalescent, were from the United States, Italy and Spain.

Original methodology: The authors estimated nucleated cell counts from reference gene primer amplification. Here immunoSEQ multiplex PCR was the method, and the copy in TCRdb shows in-frame clones only, minus some. The V and J calls and the clone size are those of that table, but D and trimming were determined from the DNA. The table lists 360,000 or so clones, roughly 90% of them singletons, with approximately 4.1% in the top ten. Trimming cost V 6 bases and J 3 bases, with 9 bases left between them. Germline V gives CDR1 MNHEY, CDR2 SMNVEV (reference sequence). The CDR3 runs 13 residues. The sample holds one count of this clone. Seattle's enrolled individuals joined amid active infection and were then monitored longitudinally.

V and J are TRBV27 and TRBJ1-5, with a weak D call TRBD1 (5 bases). Sequencing was performed on peripheral blood. This TCR derives from a woman aged 60-75 years with COVID-19, enrolled during active disease. CDR3 bases: TGTGCCAGCAGCCGACAGTTCAATCAGCCCCAGCATTTT. Translation: CASSRQFNQPQHF.